This is a list of T cell receptor beta chains from one sample in a study of untreated major depressive disorder. TCRdb's table, derived via immunoSEQ multiplex PCR, lists solely in-frame clones and lacks some. The sample carries 15,000 to 20,000 clones, about 83% recorded once. Sequenced: CD4+ T cells from PBMCs. The source is a woman aged 25 to 39 in good health. Both conserved end residues are part of each CDR3. The D gene is left open where the match is weak. Size tells how often a clone was seen (once, few, many) or the class of an expanded clone, and some rows leave it out.

-	TRBJ1-1	-	TRBV7-3	TGTGCCAGCAGCCCAGCAGGGGCCTCTGAAGCTTTCTTT	CASSPAGASEAFF
-	TRBJ2-5	TRBD2	TRBV27	TGTGCCACCCCGGAACCGGGAGGGATACAAGAGACCCAGTACTTC	CATPEPGGIQETQYF
once	TRBJ2-6	-	TRBV5-1	TGCGCCAGCAACAAGGACAACTCTGGGGCCAACGTCCTGACTTTC	CASNKDNSGANVLTF
once	TRBJ2-1	TRBD2	TRBV6-5	TGTGCCAGCAGGACGGCACTAGCGGGCCTCAATGAGCAGTTCTTC	CASRTALAGLNEQFF
-	TRBJ2-1	-	TRBV7-3	TGTGCCAGCAGCATTAGCAGAAATGAGCAGTTCTTC	CASSISRNEQFF
-	TRBJ2-5	-	TRBV5-6	TGTGCCAGCAGCTTGAGAGCGGCAGCGCGGACCCAGTACTTC	CASSLRAAARTQYF
-	TRBJ1-5	TRBD1	TRBV7-9	TGTGCCAGCAGCTTAATGGGACAGGAAAATCAGCCCCAGCATTTT	CASSLMGQENQPQHF
-	TRBJ2-7	-	TRBV30	TGTGCCTGGAGTGACTTGGGGGGAGGCTACGAGCAGTACTTC	CAWSDLGGGYEQYF
-	TRBJ1-2	TRBD1	TRBV27	TGTGCCAGCAGTTTATCTCGGGACAGGAACGGCTACACCTTC	CASSLSRDRNGYTF
-	TRBJ2-3	-	TRBV5-1	TGCGCCAGCAGCTGGGGCCGGGGACACCTACTTAGCACAGATACGCAGTATTTT	CASSWGRGHLLSTDTQYF